This T cell receptor (beta chain) was sequenced for a study of OX40 agonist ivuxolimab in advanced cancers. Some background on the complete study: The costimulatory receptor OX40 (CD134) was targeted by ivuxolimab, a fully human IgG2 agonistic monoclonal antibody. Intravenous ivuxolimab was administered to patients every 2 weeks at six dose levels: 0.01, 0.1, 0.3, 1.5, 3 and 10 mg/kg. Among the roughly 52 dose-escalation patients, some 20 had hepatocellular carcinoma, about 15 melanoma, 9 renal cell carcinoma and 9 head and neck cancer. A male proportion of roughly 80% and a mean age of roughly 55 years, ranging from 23 to 79, were recorded for the dose-escalation cohort. Prior anti-PD-1, anti-PD-L1 or anti-CTLA-4 therapy was permitted, and checkpoint inhibitors had been received by under 50% of dose-escalation patients. Three dose-escalation patients achieved partial responses, one with hepatocellular carcinoma and two with cutaneous melanoma. Peripheral TCRbeta sequencing was intended to test whether TCR sequence diversity was altered and clonal T-cell expansion was caused by ivuxolimab. The monotherapy dose-escalation portion (N of about 57 patients) of the phase I ivuxolimab trial is reported in the paper. Beyond this particular receptor, the publication reports: Low levels of normalized T-cell clonal expansion were also seen in some patients who did not respond. In partial responders in the 0.1-3.0 mg/kg groups, normalized peripheral clonal expansion was found to be among the lowest, especially among CD8+ T cells. Antigen specificity was not determined for the clonally expanded peripheral T cells. On average, CD8+ T cells showed more expanded clones than CD4+ T cells after ivuxolimab. Clonal expansion of both CD4+ and CD8+ blood T cells was observed from baseline to week 6 at doses 0.1 to 3.0 mg/kg.

The trial excluded patients who had a history of autoimmune disease or were on systemic immunosuppression. Peripheral blood for TCR sequencing was drawn from every dose cohort at baseline, at cycle 4 day 1 and at cycle 7 day 1. The samples were taken from a phase I, first-in-human, multicenter, open-label dose-escalation trial of ivuxolimab. Adults with locally advanced or metastatic melanoma, renal cell carcinoma, hepatocellular carcinoma or head and neck squamous cell carcinoma were enrolled in the trial. Before TCR sequencing, CD4+ T cells and CD8+ T cells from peripheral blood were sorted into separate populations. A word on this clone: Its cognate antigen has yet to be identified. Base qualities are not at hand, and no much larger clone is one base apart.

Genomic DNA was extracted from sorted cells for sequencing of the TCRbeta CDR3 region. TCRbeta CDR3 regions were sequenced using the immunoSEQ Assay. TCRdb limited this immuneACCESS table to in-frame rearrangements with V and J called. A share of clones is missing; checked studies link under half to unresolved V genes, and the rest is unexplained. This sample comprises some 140,000 clones, roughly 91% of them detected only once. The ten largest clonotypes hold roughly 0.94% of the sample. From its cysteine to its phenylalanine, the CDR3 spans 13 amino acids. The CDR3 DNA has 39 bases and is translated from base 1. V loses 4 bases, J loses 5 bases, and the germline ends lie 11 bases apart. From the germline V gene, CDR1 is SGHNT and CDR2 is YENEEA.

The receptor was derived from an adult with an advanced solid tumor such as melanoma, head and neck, liver or kidney cancer. The receptor chain draws on TRBV11-3 and TRBJ1-1, with the D segment identity uncertain. Source: CD4+ or CD8+ T cells sorted from blood, taken in a trial of the OX40 agonist ivuxolimab. Here the CDR3 is given as CASSSAGGTEAFF. In nucleotide form, the sequence is TGTGCCAGCAGCTCGGCAGGAGGGACTGAAGCTTTCTTT.